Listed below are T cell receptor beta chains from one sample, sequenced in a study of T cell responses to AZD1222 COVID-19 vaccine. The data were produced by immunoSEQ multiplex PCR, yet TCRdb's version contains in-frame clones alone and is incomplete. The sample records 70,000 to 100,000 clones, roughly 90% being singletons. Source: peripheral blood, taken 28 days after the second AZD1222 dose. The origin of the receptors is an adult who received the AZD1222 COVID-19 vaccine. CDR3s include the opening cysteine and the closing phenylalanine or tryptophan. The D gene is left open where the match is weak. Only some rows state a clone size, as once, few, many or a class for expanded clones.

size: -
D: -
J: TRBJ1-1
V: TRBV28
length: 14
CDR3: CASSFEETALGAFF
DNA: TGTGCCAGCAGTTTTGAGGAGACCGCGTTGGGGGCTTTCTTT

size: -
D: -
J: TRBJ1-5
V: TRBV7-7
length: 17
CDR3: CAAGKTGNGNSNQPQHF
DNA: TGTGCCGCCGGGAAGACAGGCAATGGCAATAGCAATCAGCCCCAGCATTTT

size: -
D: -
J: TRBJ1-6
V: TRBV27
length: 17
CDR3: CASSLMVGVAYNSPLHF
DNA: TGTGCCAGCAGTTTAATGGTCGGAGTAGCCTATAATTCACCCCTCCACTTT

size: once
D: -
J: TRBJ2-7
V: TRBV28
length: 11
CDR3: CASSLRYEQYF
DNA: TGTGCCAGCAGTCTCAGGTACGAGCAGTACTTC

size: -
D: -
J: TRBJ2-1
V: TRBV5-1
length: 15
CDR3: CASSFSGLFYNEQFF
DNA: TGCGCCAGCAGCTTTTCGGGACTCTTCTACAATGAGCAGTTCTTC

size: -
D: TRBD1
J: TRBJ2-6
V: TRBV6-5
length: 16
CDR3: CASSYATGAGANVLTF
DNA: TGTGCCAGCAGTTACGCTACAGGGGCTGGGGCCAACGTCCTGACTTTC

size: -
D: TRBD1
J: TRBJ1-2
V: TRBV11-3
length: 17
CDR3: CASSLGTGYGSLYGYTF
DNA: TGTGCCAGCAGCTTAGGGACAGGGTATGGGTCCCTCTATGGCTACACCTTC

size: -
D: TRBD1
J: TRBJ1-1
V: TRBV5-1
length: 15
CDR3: CASSTSTGNSIEAFF
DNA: TGCGCCAGCAGCACGTCGACAGGGAACTCCATTGAAGCTTTCTTT

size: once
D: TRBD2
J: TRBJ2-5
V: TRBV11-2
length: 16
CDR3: CASSLRLAGWGETQYF
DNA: TGTGCCAGCAGCTTGAGACTAGCGGGATGGGGAGAGACCCAGTACTTC

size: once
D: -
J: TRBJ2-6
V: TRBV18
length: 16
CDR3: CASSPGRSPGANVLTF
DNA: TGTGCCAGCTCACCAGGGAGGTCTCCTGGGGCCAACGTCCTGACTTTC

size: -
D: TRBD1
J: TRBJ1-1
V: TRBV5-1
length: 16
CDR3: CASSLPTGVVNTEAFF
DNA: TGCGCCAGCAGCTTACCTACAGGGGTTGTGAACACTGAAGCTTTCTTT

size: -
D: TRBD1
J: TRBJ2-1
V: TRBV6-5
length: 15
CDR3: CASSYVRTGEHEQFF
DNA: TGTGCCAGCAGTTACGTCCGGACAGGGGAACATGAGCAGTTCTTC

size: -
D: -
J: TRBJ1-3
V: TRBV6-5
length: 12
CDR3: CASTDMLNTIYF
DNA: TGTGCCAGCACCGACATGCTAAACACCATATATTTT

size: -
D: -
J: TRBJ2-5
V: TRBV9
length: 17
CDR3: CASSVGVRQPGVETQYF
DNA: TGTGCCAGCAGCGTAGGTGTTAGGCAGCCGGGTGTAGAGACCCAGTACTTC

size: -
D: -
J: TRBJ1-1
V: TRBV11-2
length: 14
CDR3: CASSLDGVMGGAFF
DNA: TGTGCCAGCAGCTTAGATGGGGTAATGGGGGGAGCTTTCTTT

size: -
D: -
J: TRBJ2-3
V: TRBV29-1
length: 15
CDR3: CSVEDQQSSTDTQYF
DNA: TGCAGCGTTGAAGACCAACAGTCTAGCACAGATACGCAGTATTTT

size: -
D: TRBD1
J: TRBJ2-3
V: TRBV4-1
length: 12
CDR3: CASSPQGNTQYF
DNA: TGCGCCAGCAGCCCACAGGGGAATACGCAGTATTTT

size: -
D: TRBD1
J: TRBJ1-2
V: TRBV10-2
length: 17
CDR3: CASSEAGTGKRASGYTF
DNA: TGCGCCAGCAGTGAGGCCGGGACAGGGAAGAGGGCAAGTGGCTACACCTTC

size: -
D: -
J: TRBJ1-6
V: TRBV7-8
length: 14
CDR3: CASSLTVPNSPLHF
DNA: TGTGCCAGCAGCTTAACGGTTCCAAATTCACCCCTCCACTTT

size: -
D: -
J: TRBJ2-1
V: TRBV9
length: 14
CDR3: CASSAEDNYNEQFF
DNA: TGTGCCAGCAGCGCAGAGGACAACTACAATGAGCAGTTCTTC

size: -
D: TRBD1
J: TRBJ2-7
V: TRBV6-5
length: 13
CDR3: CASRGTGTYEQYF
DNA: TGTGCCAGCAGGGGGACAGGGACCTACGAGCAGTACTTC

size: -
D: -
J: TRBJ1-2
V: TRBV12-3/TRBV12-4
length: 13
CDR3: CASSFWGDYGYTF
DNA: TGTGCCAGCAGTTTTTGGGGGGACTATGGCTACACCTTC

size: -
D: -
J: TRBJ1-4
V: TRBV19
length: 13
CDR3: CASNRVRDEKLFF
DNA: TGTGCCAGTAACAGGGTGAGGGATGAAAAACTGTTTTTT

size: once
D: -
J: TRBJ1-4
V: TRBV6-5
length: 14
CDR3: CASSRGEPNEKLFF
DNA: TGTGCCAGCAGTAGAGGGGAGCCTAATGAAAAACTGTTTTTT

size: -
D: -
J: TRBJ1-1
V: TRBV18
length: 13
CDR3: CASSPAQNTEAFF
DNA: TGTGCCAGCTCACCGGCACAGAACACTGAAGCTTTCTTT

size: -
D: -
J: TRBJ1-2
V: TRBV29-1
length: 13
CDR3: CSVRGADLYGYTF
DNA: TGCAGCGTTAGGGGGGCCGATCTCTATGGCTACACCTTC

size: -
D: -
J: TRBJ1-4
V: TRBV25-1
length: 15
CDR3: CASSTILTGDEKLFF
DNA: TGTGCCAGCAGTACCATCCTCACAGGAGATGAAAAACTGTTTTTT

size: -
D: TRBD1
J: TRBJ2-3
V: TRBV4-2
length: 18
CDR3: CASSQDRDSHGGTDTQYF
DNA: TGTGCCAGCAGCCAAGATAGGGACAGTCATGGGGGCACAGATACGCAGTATTTT

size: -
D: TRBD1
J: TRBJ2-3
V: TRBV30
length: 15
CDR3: CAWSGGTGGADTQYF
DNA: TGTGCCTGGAGTGGAGGGACAGGGGGGGCAGATACGCAGTATTTT

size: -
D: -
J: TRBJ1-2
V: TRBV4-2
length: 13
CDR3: CASSHQTEYGYTF
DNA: TGTGCCAGCAGCCATCAGACAGAGTATGGCTACACCTTC

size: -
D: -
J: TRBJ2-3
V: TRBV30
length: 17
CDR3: CAWRDRTGVARTDTQYF
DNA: TGTGCCTGGAGGGATCGAACCGGGGTTGCTCGCACAGATACGCAGTATTTT

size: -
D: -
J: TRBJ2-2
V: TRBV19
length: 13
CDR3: CASSISRAGELFF
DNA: TGTGCCAGTAGTATTAGTAGAGCCGGGGAGCTGTTTTTT

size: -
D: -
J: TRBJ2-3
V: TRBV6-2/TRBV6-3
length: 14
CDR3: CASSYSYRDFPGYF
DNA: TGTGCCAGCAGTTACTCATACCGGGACTTCCCCGGGTATTTT

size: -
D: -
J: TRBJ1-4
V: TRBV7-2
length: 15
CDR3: CASSLGGGKNEKLFF
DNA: TGTGCCAGCAGCTTAGGAGGTGGGAAGAATGAAAAACTGTTTTTT

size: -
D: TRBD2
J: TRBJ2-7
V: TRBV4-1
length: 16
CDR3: CARSQVGRGGAYEQYF
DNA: TGCGCCCGCAGCCAAGTCGGTCGGGGGGGGGCCTACGAGCAGTACTTC

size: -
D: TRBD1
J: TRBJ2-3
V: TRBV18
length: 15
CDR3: CASSPRDSRTDTQYF
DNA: TGTGCCAGCTCACCAAGGGACAGCCGCACAGATACGCAGTATTTT

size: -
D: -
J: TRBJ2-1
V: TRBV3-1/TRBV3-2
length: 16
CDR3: CASSPEVGGPWNEQFF
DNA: TGTGCCAGCAGCCCGGAGGTGGGGGGGCCGTGGAATGAGCAGTTCTTC

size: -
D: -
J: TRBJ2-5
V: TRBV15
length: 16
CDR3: CATSRVPGGRAETQYF
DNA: TGTGCCACCAGCAGAGTTCCAGGGGGGAGGGCAGAGACCCAGTACTTC

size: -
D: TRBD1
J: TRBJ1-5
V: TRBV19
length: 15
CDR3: CASRKQGHSNQPQHF
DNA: TGTGCCAGTAGGAAACAGGGGCATAGCAATCAGCCCCAGCATTTT

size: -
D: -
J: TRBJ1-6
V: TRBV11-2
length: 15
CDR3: CASSLGTVGHSPLHF
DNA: TGTGCCAGCAGCTTAGGGACGGTGGGGCATTCACCCCTCCACTTT

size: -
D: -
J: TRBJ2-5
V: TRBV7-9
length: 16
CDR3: CASSIEANRDQETQYF
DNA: TGTGCCAGCAGCATAGAAGCAAACCGGGACCAAGAGACCCAGTACTTC

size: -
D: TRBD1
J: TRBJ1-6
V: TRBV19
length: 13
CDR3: CASSNRGWSPLHF
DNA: TGTGCCAGTAGTAACAGGGGATGGTCACCCCTCCACTTT

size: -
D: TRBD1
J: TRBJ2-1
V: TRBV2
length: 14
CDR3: CASKWGQGADEQFF
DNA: TGTGCCAGCAAATGGGGACAGGGGGCAGATGAGCAGTTCTTC

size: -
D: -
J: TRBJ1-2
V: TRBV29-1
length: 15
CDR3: CSVEEVGQANYGYTF
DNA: TGCAGCGTTGAAGAAGTTGGTCAGGCCAACTATGGCTACACCTTC

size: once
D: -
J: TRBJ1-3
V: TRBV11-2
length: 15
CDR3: CASSTRVYSVDTIYF
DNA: TGTGCCAGCAGCACCCGGGTTTACAGTGTAGACACCATATATTTT

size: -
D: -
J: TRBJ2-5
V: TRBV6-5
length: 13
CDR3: CASSMTRTETQYF
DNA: TGTGCCAGCAGTATGACTAGAACAGAGACCCAGTACTTC